Described below is a single T cell receptor (beta chain) sequence and its context. Other DNA sequences in the sample encode the same CDR3. This sample stems from a study of blood T cell repertoires in COVID-19. Overall study context: Some COVID-19 samples were acute and others convalescent; all came from the United States, Italy and Spain. The analysed material was cDNA or gDNA that came from T cells, B-cell-depleted T cells, or PBMCs.

CDR1 and CDR2 (germline): SGHRS, YFSETQ. Trimming cost V 5 bases and J 5 bases, with 10 bases left between them. This CDR3 is 13 amino acids long. Original data processing: Using reference gene primer amplification, nucleated cell counts were estimated. Clones were sequenced by immunoSEQ multiplex PCR, and TCRdb holds only the in-frame ones, with some missing. V and J calls and clone size are those listed in that table; D and trimming were worked out from the DNA. The sample consists of 250,000 to 300,000 clones, approximately 85% of them appearing once. This receptor was obtained from a man between 45 and 60 years old with active or convalescent COVID-19. The V gene is TRBV5-1, the J gene TRBJ2-2, with D unresolved. The material sequenced was peripheral blood. The CDR3 DNA reads as TGCGCCAGCAGTCCCTCCGGGACCGGGGAGCTGTTTTTT. Its protein is CASSPSGTGELFF.